The clone carrying this TCR beta chain was recorded only once. The antigen is undetermined. This sample was taken from a study of cytotoxic CD8 clonotypes in ibrutinib-treated CLL. For the study at large: Productive templates per sample averaged roughly 260,000; productive rearrangements, approximately 96,000.

Findings and limits, study-wide: Public clonotypes (which were uncommon) either contracted or remained stable on treatment. Having risen at ibrutinib response, clonality had fallen back toward baseline by progression.

Measured with immunoSEQ multiplex PCR; TCRdb has only the in-frame clones, and not every one. The sample lists approximately 120,000 clones; approximately 58% were seen once. Genomic DNA in a quantity of 2 to 2.5 micrograms was derived from cryopreserved PBMCs for TCR beta libraries. CDR3 length: 16 amino acids. Trimming stripped 0 bases from V and 2 bases from J, with 14 bases between. Germline V lookup: CDR1 SGHDT, CDR2 YYEEEE. The clonotype originates from a human donor with chronic lymphocytic leukemia. The sample was PBMCs, taken after 24 months of ibrutinib treatment. V usage is TRBV5-6 and J usage is TRBJ1-1; tentatively, D is TRBD1 (5 bases). The CDR3: CASSLGRGSLNTEAFF. The CDR3 DNA is TGTGCCAGCAGCTTGGGTAGGGGCAGCCTAAACACTGAAGCTTTCTTT.